This TCR beta chain was sequenced in a study of T cells in Graves' hyperthyroidism and ophthalmopathy. There were TCR beta CDR3 regions amplified from RNA transcripts. HTBI primers were employed in a first-round RT-PCR of the TCR CDR3. Each CDR3 protein gets one entry after TCRdb re-called the multiplex PCR reads with MiXCR. The table lists about 400,000 distinct CDR3 sequences, 20% to 25% of them singletons. Germline CDR1 is SNHLY and CDR2 is FYNNEI. The CDR3 consists of 14 residues. Between the trimmed V and J ends, which lost 2 bases and 7 bases, there was a span of 11 bases. Concerning this clonotype: Its antigen is unidentified.

Study-wide points: Most thyroid clonotypes with frequency above 0.001 were detected in blood. Before onset, by a median of approximately 6.8 months, the model predicted ophthalmopathy.

The chain links TRBV2 to TRBJ2-2; perhaps D is TRBD1 or TRBD2 (5 bases each). Sequencing was carried out using blood. The sequence derives from a man in his fifties with Graves' hyperthyroidism. CDR3 DNA sequence: TGTGCCAGCAGTGAAACGGGGCGTGGCGGGGAGCTGTTTTTT. Its translation: CASSETGRGGELFF.